Given below is one T cell receptor (beta chain) in context. The antigen remains unidentified. This table comes from immunoSEQ multiplex PCR, and its TCRdb copy is limited to in-frame clones, with some not included. The sample consists of 130,000 to 150,000 clones, 78% of them appearing once. The data originate from a study of PD-1 blockade in classical Hodgkin lymphoma. Overall study results and limits: There remain no defined causes for the repertoire differences, which possibly reflect disease activity or prior therapy.

Relapse after autologous stem cell transplantation occurred in every patient, and brentuximab vedotin exposure varied. The germline V gene encodes CDR1 MDHEN and CDR2 SYDVKM. Deletions cut 4 bases from V and 4 bases from J, with 11 bases between. The CDR3 length is 14 residues. This receptor was identified in a human donor with classical Hodgkin lymphoma. Sample: peripheral blood mononuclear cells (PBMCs), taken before the second cycle of nivolumab. The V gene is TRBV28, the J gene TRBJ1-3; no definite D call. The CDR3 protein is CASSSPLQGNTIYF. As DNA, the CDR3 is TGTGCCAGCAGTTCTCCCTTACAGGGAAACACCATATATTTT. The full variable domain, with the rest looked up from reference TRBV28 and TRBJ1-3, is DVKVTQSSRYLVKRTGEKVFLECVQDMDHENMFWYRQDPGLGLRLIYFSYDVKMKEKGDIPEGYSVSREKKERFSLILESASTNQTSMYLCASSSPLQGNTIYFGEGSWLTVV.